The entry below describes one T cell receptor beta chain. Its antigen is still unknown. The donors were members of the approximately 130-subject validation cohort (separate from the roughly 700-subject first cohort). This specimen comes from a study of cytomegalovirus exposure and HLA in healthy donors. Study-level background: The 550 to 800 first-cohort repertoires and the 95 to 150 validation repertoires shared the same platform, a later analysis reported. Study-level findings and limits: In vitro experiments confirmed that three CMV-associated chains were specific for CMV antigens. According to the study, around 150 TCR beta chains were cytomegalovirus-associated.

Libraries were prepared by immunoSEQ multiplex PCR; TCRdb keeps only in-frame clonotypes and omits some of them. The data hold about 280,000 clones, with around nine tenths observed a single time. Germline values: CDR1 MDHEN, CDR2 SYDVKM. This CDR3 has 14 residues. Trimming pared 5 bases from V and 1 base from J, leaving 11 bases between. Sequencing was done on a sample of PBMCs. This TCR derives from a young woman in good health and CMV-seronegative. The J gene is TRBJ1-2, the V gene TRBV28; a possible D gene is TRBD1 (6 bases). As DNA, the CDR3 is TGTGCCAGCAGTCCGGGGACATATAACTATGGCTACACCTTC. Its protein is CASSPGTYNYGYTF.